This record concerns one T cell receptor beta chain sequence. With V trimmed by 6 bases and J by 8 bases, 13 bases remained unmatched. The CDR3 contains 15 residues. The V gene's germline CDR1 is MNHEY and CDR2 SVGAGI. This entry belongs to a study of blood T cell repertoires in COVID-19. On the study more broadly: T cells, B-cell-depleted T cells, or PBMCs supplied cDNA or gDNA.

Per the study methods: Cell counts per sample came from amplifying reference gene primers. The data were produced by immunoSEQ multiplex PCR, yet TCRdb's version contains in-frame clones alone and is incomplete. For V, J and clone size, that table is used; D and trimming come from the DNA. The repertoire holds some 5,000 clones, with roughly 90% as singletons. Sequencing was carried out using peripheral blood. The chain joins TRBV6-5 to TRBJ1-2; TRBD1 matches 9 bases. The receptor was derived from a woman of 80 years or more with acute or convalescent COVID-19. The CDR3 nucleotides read TGTGCCAGCAGCCACACTGGACAGGGGCCGAGGGGCTACACCTTC. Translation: CASSHTGQGPRGYTF.